This entry lists 13 T cell receptor beta chains sequenced from one sample in a study of blood T cells in healthy people across ages. A sample-barcoded 5' primer and a J-beta primer mix were used in a second PCR of about 6 to 11 cycles. TCRdb reprocessed the 5' RACE reads via MiXCR and lists one record per CDR3 protein. The data show hundreds of thousands of distinct CDR3 sequences, roughly three fifths seen once. Material: blood. These receptors all stem from a man between 40 and 49 years old in good health.

Comments on this clonotype: Just one base apart from a much larger clone, this may be a read error. The V gene is TRBV29-1, the J gene TRBJ2-4; perhaps D is TRBD1 or TRBD2 (5 bases each). This CDR3 comprises 14 residues. Germline CDR1 SQVTM, CDR2 ANQGSEA. CDR3 sequence: CSVRQTLAKSIQYF. The CDR3 DNA sequence: TGCAGCGTTAGACAGACCCTAGCCAAAAGCATTCAGTACTTC.

Regarding this clonotype: The junction departs from germline at one end; a sequencing error may be responsible. This chain joins TRBV5-1 and TRBJ2-5, with 7 bases aligning to TRBD1. Looked up from germline, CDR1 is SGHRS and CDR2 is YFSETQ. CDR3 length: 16 residues. The CDR3 DNA follows: TGCGCCAGCAGCTGGGGACAGAGGGCGTCCCAAGAGGCCCAGTACTTC. It encodes CASSWGQRASQEAQYF.

The rearrangement uses TRBV7-9 and TRBJ1-6; 7 nucleotides agree with TRBD1. In germline, CDR1 is SEHNR, CDR2 FQNEAQ (reference sequence). With 5 bases clipped from V and 7 bases from J, the junction kept 8 bases outside the gene matches. CDR3 size: 15 residues. CDR3 DNA sequence: TGTGCCAGCAGCCGCTCGACAGGGTTGAATTCACCCCTCCACTTT. This codes for CASSRSTGLNSPLHF.

The gene calls are TRBV12-3 or TRBV12-4 and TRBJ1-2; D remains ambiguous. Trimming took off 5 bases at V and 8 bases at J, with 18 bases between the two ends. The CDR3 spans 14 residues. CDR3 loop: CASSHEFWEGGYTF. CDR3 nucleotides: TGTGCCAGCAGTCACGAATTTTGGGAGGGCGGCTACACCTTC.

V is TRBV5-1 and J is TRBJ1-1; tentatively, D is TRBD1 (6 bases). CDR1 is SGHRS and CDR2 is YFSETQ in the germline V gene. CDR3 size: 15 residues. The V end lost 1 base, the J end lost 1 base, and 11 bases lay between the germline ends. The CDR3 protein is CASSLLGAKNTEAFF. CDR3 in DNA: TGCGCCAGCAGCTTGTTGGGGGCAAAGAACACTGAAGCTTTCTTT.

Remarks on this clonotype: A read error may be the cause here, since a much bigger clone is one base away. The V call is TRBV7-3, the J call TRBJ2-5, with D possibly TRBD2 on 5 matching bases. The CDR3 contains 16 residues. Between the trimmed V and J ends, which lost 6 bases and 11 bases, there was a span of 28 bases. In germline, CDR1 is SGHTA, CDR2 FQGTGA. The CDR3 region is CASRDISGGGYNEQYF. In nucleotides, the CDR3 is TGTGCCAGCAGGGATATTTCAGGAGGCGGTTACAATGAGCAGTACTTC.

V is TRBV27 and J is TRBJ2-3; D possibly corresponds to TRBD1 (6 bases). V gave up 5 bases and J gave up 3 bases, with 15 bases separating them. Germline CDR1 MNHEY, CDR2 SMNVEV (reference sequence). The CDR3 loop spans 15 amino acids. In nucleotides, the CDR3 is TGTGCCAGCAGTGCCTCAGGGGCCGGAACAGATACGCAGTATTTT. Protein: CASSASGAGTDTQYF.

The chain is built from TRBV20-1 and TRBJ2-1; 12 positions match TRBD2. The CDR3 is 15 residues long. Looked up from germline, CDR1 is DFQATT and CDR2 is SNEGSKA (reference sequence). V shed 5 bases and J 9 bases; nucleotides not matched to a gene: 11. CDR3 in amino acids: CSAPTSGGAFVEQFF. Written as DNA, the CDR3 is TGCAGTGCTCCGACTAGCGGGGGCGCATTTGTTGAGCAGTTCTTC.

This clonotype occurred a few times. The junction does not match germline at one end; this may be a read error. This chain uses TRBV29-1 with TRBJ2-1; TRBD1 matches 8 bases. The CDR3 has 15 residues. Looked up from germline, CDR1 is SQVTM and CDR2 is ANQGSEA. CDR3 region: CSVEGRGQGNNGQFF. Here the CDR3 DNA reads TGCAGCGTTGAGGGTCGAGGACAGGGCAACAATGGGCAGTTCTTC.

V is TRBV4-2 and J is TRBJ2-1; TRBD2 agrees at 9 bases. The CDR3 runs 18 residues. Germline assignment: CDR1 LGHNA and CDR2 YNFKEQ. V lost 0 bases to trimming and J lost 0 bases; unmatched junction nucleotides: 6. The CDR3 loop is CASSQDLTSGFSYNEQFF. As DNA, the CDR3 is TGTGCCAGCAGCCAAGATCTCACTAGCGGGTTCTCCTACAATGAGCAGTTCTTC.

The chain combines TRBV25-1 with TRBJ1-2; 9 bases line up with TRBD1. The CDR3 covers 13 residues. CDR1 is MGHDK, CDR2 SYGVNS, per germline. The V and J ends lost 10 bases and 3 bases, in that order; junction bases with no gene match: 6. In nucleotides, the CDR3 is TGTGCCACCGCGACAGGGGGGGACTATGGCTACACCTTC. Translated: CATATGGDYGYTF.

The chain employs TRBV27 and TRBJ1-5; tentative D call: TRBD1 (5 bases). The germline V gene has CDR1 MNHEY and CDR2 SMNVEV (reference sequence). V lost 5 bases and J 6 bases, leaving 26 bases between the germline ends. The CDR3 consists of 18 residues. The CDR3 DNA is TGTGCCAGCAGTCGGAGCCCGGGACTTTCCATATCCCGTCAGCCCCAGCATTTT. Its translation: CASSRSPGLSISRQPQHF.

This clonotype was seen a handful of times. J is TRBJ2-7 and V is TRBV7-2; TRBD2 aligns across 9 bases. The CDR3 loop spans 16 amino acids. V was clipped by 1 base and J by 1 base; unmatched bases: 5. Germline CDR1 and CDR2: SGHTA and FQGNSA. DNA for the CDR3: TGTGCCAGCAGCTTAGTAGGTAGCGGGAGTTCCTACGAGCAGTACTTC. It is translated as CASSLVGSGSSYEQYF.